This entry is about one T cell receptor beta chain. Its antigen is unidentified. The sample belongs to a study of CD8+ T cells in alopecia areata. Using a FACSAria, the CD4+ and CD8+ T cells were sorted from the PBMCs. CDR1 is MNHNS, CDR2 SASEGT, per germline. The CDR3 totals 14 residues. V shed 6 bases, J shed 3 bases, and the junction held 4 bases outside the gene matches. Study results and caveats: Among patients, TCR sharing was less clear than in mice, a difference possibly due in part to HLA diversity in the patient population. Normal-skin resident alphabeta T cells also appear among scalp sample sequences. Especially in alopecia totalis/universalis, lesional scalp showed greater clonality than normal scalp did.

Reverse transcription of extracted RNA yielded cDNA, which provided the sequencing template. The protocol was immunoSEQ multiplex PCR, while the TCRdb copy is restricted to in-frame clones and leaves out a portion. The sample consists of fewer than 110,000 clones, approximately 60% of them appearing once. The clonotype was recovered from a human donor in good health. Material for sequencing was CD4+ T cells sorted from blood. The rearrangement joins TRBV6-1 to TRBJ2-5; 10 nucleotides match TRBD2. DNA of the CDR3: TGTGCCAGCAGATTAGGACTAGCGGAAGAGACCCAGTACTTC. Residues: CASRLGLAEETQYF.